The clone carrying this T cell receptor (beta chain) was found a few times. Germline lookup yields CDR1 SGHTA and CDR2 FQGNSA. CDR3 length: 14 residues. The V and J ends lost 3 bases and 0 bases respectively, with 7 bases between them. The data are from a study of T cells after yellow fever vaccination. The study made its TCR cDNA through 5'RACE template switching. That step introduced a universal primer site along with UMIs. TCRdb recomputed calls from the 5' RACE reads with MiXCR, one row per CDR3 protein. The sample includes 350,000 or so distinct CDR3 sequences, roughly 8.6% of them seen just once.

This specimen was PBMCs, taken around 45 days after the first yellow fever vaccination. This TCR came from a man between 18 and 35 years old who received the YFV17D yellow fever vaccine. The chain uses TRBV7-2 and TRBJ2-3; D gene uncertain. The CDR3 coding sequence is TGTGCCAGCAGCTTCCCTTCCAGCACAGATACGCAGTATTTT. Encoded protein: CASSFPSSTDTQYF. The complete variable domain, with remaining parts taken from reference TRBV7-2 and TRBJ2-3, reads GAGVSQSPSNKVTEKGKDVELRCDPISGHTALYWYRQSLGQGLEFLIYFQGNSAPDKSGLPSDRFSAERTGGSVSTLTIQRTQQEDSAVYLCASSFPSSTDTQYFGPGTRLTVL.